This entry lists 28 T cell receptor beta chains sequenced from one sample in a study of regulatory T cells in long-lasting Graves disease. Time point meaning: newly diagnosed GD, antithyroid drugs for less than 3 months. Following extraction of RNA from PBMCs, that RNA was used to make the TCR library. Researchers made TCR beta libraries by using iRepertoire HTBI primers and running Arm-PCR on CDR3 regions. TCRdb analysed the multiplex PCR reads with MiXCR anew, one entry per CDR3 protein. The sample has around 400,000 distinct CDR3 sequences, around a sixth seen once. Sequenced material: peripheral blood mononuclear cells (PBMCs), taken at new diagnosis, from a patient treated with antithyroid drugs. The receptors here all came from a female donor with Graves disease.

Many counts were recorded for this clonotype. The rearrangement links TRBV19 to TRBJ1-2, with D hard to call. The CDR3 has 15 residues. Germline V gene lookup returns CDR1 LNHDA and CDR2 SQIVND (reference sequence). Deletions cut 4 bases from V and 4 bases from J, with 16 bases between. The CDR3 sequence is CASSTPFDRIYGYTF. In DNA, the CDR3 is TGTGCCAGTAGTACCCCGTTCGACCGGATCTATGGCTACACCTTC. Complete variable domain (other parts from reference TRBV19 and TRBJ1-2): DGGITQSPKYLFRKEGQNVTLSCEQNLNHDAMYWYRQDPGQGLRLIYYSQIVNDFQKGDIAEGYSVSREKKESFPLTVTSAQKNPTAFYLCASSTPFDRIYGYTFGSGTRLTVV.

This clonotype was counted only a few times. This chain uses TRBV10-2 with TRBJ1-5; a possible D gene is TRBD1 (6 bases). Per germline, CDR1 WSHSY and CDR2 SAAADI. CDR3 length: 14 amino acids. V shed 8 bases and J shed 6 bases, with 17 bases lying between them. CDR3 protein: CASLGTPGGQPQHF. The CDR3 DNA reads TGCGCCAGCCTTGGGACACCCGGAGGTCAGCCCCAGCATTTT.

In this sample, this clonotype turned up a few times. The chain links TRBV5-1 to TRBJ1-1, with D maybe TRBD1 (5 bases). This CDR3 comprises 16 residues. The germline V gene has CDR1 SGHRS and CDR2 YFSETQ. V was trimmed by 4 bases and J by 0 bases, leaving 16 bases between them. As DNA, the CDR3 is TGCGCCAGCAGCCACACGACCGAGACAGTGAACACTGAAGCTTTCTTT. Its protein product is CASSHTTETVNTEAFF. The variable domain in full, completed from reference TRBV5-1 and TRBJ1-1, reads KAGVTQTPRYLIKTRGQQVTLSCSPISGHRSVSWYQQTPGQGLQFLFEYFSETQRNKGNFPGRFSGRQFSNSRSEMNVSTLELGDSALYLCASSHTTETVNTEAFFGQGTRLTVV.

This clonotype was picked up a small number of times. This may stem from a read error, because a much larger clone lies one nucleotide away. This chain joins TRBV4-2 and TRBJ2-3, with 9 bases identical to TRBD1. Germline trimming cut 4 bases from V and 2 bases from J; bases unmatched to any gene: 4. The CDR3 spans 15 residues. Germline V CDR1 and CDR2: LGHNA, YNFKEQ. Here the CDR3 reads CASSPRTGDTDTQYF. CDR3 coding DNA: TGTGCCAGCAGCCCCCGGACAGGGGACACAGATACGCAGTATTTT.

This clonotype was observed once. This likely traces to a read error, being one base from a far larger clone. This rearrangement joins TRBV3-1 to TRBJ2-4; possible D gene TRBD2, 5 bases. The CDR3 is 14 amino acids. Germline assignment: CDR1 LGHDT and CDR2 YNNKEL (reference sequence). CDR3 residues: CASSQDPGIGEQLF. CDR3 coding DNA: TGTGCCAGCAGCCAAGATCCGGGGATCGGTGAGCAGCTCTTC.

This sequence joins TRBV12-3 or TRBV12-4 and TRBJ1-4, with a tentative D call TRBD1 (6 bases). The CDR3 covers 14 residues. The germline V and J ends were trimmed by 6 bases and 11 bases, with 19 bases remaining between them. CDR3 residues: CASRRRGGAGKLFF. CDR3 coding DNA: TGTGCCAGCAGGCGCAGGGGAGGCGCCGGGAAACTGTTTTTT.

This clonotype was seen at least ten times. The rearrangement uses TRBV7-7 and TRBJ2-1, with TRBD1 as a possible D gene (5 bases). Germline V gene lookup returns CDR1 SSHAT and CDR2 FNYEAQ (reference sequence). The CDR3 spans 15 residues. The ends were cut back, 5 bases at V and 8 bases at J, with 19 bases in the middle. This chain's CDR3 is CASSQGLGLYYEQFF. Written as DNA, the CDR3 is TGTGCCAGCAGCCAGGGCCTCGGGTTATACTATGAGCAGTTCTTC.

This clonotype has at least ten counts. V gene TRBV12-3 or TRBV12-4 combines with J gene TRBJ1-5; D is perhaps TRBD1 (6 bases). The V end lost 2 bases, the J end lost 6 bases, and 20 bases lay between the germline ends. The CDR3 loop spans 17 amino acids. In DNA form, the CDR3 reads TGTGCCAGCAGTTTAAGCGGGGCTAAGGGGGAGGGTCAGCCCCAGCATTTT. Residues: CASSLSGAKGEGQPQHF.

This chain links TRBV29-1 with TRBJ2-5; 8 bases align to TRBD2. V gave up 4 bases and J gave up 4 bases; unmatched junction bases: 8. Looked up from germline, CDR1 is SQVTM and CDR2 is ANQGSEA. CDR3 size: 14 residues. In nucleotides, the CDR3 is TGCAGCGTTGCTAGCGGGTGGGTCACAGAGACCCAGTACTTC. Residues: CSVASGWVTETQYF.

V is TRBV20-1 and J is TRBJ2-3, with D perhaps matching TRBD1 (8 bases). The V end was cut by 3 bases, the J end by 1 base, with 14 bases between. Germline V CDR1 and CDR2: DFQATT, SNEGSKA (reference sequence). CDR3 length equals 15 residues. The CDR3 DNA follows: TGCAGTGCTAGGGGAGCGGGACAGGGCACAGATACGCAGTATTTT. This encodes CSARGAGQGTDTQYF.

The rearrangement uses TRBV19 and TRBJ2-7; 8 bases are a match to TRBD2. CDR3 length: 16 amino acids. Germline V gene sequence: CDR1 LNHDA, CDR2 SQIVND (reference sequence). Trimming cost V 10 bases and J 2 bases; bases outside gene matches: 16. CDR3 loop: CATSPKASGLTYEQYF. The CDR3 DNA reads TGTGCCACCTCCCCTAAGGCTAGCGGGCTGACCTACGAGCAGTACTTC.

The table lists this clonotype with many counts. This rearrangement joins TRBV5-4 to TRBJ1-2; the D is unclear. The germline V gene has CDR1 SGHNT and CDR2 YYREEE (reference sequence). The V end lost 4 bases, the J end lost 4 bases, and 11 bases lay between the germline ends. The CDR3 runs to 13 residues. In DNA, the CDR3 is TGTGCCAGCAGCCCGGGTGTTAGCTATGGCTACACCTTC. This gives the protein CASSPGVSYGYTF.

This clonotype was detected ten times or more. DNA of the CDR3: TGTGCCAGCGCGTCCCTCGTCGTGGGGCTTGAGACCCAGTACTTC. Translating gives CASASLVVGLETQYF. The chain has TRBV28 and TRBJ2-5; the D gene is possibly TRBD1 (5 bases). V was trimmed by 8 bases and J by 5 bases, leaving 21 bases between them. The germline CDR1 and CDR2 sequences are MDHEN and SYDVKM. This CDR3 contains 15 residues. Complete variable domain (other parts from reference TRBV28 and TRBJ2-5): DVKVTQSSRYLVKRTGEKVFLECVQDMDHENMFWYRQDPGLGLRLIYFSYDVKMKEKGDIPEGYSVSREKKERFSLILESASTNQTSMYLCASASLVVGLETQYFGPGTRLLVL.

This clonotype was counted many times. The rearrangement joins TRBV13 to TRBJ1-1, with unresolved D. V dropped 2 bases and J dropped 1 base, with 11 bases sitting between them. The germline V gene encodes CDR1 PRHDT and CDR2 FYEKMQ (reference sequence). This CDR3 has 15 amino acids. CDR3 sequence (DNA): TGTGCCAGCAGCTTAATTTTGGGCCGGAACACTGAAGCTTTCTTT. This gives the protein CASSLILGRNTEAFF.

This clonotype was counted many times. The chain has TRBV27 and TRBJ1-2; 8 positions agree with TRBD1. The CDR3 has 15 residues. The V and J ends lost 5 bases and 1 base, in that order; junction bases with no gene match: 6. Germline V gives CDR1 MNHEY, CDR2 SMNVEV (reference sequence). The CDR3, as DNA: TGTGCCAGCAGTGTCGACAGGGGAAGTAACTATGGCTACACCTTC. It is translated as CASSVDRGSNYGYTF.

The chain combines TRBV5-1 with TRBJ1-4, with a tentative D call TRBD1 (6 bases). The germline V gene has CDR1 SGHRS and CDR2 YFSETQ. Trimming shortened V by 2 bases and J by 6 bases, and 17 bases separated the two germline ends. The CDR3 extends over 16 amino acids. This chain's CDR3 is CASSFNAGAADEKLFF. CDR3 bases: TGCGCCAGCAGCTTCAACGCAGGGGCCGCTGATGAAAAACTGTTTTTT.

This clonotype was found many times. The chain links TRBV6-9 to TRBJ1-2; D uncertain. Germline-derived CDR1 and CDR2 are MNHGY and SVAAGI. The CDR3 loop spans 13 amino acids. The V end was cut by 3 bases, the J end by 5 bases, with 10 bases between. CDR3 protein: CASSYPGEYGYTF. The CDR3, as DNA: TGTGCCAGCAGTTACCCGGGAGAATATGGCTACACCTTC.

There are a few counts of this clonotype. The CDR3 here is CASSQDRPGYDQPQHF. The CDR3 coding sequence is TGCGCCAGCAGCCAAGATCGGCCAGGGTATGATCAGCCCCAGCATTTT. The rearrangement links TRBV4-1 to TRBJ1-5; D may be TRBD1 (5 bases). V shed 0 bases and J shed 5 bases, with 14 bases lying between them. Per germline, CDR1 MGHRA and CDR2 YSYEKL. The CDR3 has 16 residues.

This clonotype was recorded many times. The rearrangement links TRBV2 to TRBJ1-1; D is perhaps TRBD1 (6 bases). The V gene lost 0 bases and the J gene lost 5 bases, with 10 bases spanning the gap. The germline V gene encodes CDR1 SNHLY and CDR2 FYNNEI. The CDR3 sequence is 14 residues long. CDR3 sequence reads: CASSEAWQGTEAFF. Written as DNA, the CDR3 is TGTGCCAGCAGTGAAGCTTGGCAGGGGACTGAAGCTTTCTTT.

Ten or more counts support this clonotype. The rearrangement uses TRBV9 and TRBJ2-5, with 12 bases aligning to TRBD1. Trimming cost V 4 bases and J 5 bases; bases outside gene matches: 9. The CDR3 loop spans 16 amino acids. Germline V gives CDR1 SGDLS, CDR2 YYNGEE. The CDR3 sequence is CASSPWDRGPHETQYF. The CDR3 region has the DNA TGTGCCAGCAGCCCCTGGGACAGGGGGCCGCATGAGACCCAGTACTTC.

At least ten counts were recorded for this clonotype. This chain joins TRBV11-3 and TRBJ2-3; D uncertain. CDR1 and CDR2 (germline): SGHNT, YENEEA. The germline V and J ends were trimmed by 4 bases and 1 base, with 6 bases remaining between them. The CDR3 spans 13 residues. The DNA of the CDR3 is TGTGCCAGCAGCTGGAGAGGCACAGATACGCAGTATTTT. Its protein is CASSWRGTDTQYF.

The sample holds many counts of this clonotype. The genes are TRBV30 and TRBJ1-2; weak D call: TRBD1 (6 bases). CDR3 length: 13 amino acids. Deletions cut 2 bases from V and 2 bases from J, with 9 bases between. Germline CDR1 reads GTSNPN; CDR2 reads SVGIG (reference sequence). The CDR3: CAWSMGGNYGYTF. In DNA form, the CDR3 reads TGTGCCTGGAGTATGGGGGGCAACTATGGCTACACCTTC.

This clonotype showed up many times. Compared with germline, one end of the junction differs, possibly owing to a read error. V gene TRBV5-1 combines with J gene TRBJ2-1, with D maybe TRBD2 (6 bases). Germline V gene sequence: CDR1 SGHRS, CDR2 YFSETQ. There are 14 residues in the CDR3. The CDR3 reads CASSAGSSYNEQFF. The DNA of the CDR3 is TGCGCCAGCTCTGCCGGGAGCTCCTACAATGAGCAGTTTTTC.

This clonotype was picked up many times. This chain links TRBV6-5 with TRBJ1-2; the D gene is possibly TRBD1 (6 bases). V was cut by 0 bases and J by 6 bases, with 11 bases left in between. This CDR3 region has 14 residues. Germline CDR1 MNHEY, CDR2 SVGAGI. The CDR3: CASSYSRGSDGYTF. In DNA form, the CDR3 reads TGTGCCAGCAGTTACTCGAGGGGGTCGGATGGCTACACCTTC.

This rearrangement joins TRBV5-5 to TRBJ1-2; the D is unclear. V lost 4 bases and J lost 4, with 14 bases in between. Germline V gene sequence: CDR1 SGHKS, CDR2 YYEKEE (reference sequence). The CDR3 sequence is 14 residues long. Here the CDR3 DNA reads TGTGCCAGCAGCCGCCCACCAGCCGCCTATGGCTACACCTTC. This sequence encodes CASSRPPAAYGYTF.

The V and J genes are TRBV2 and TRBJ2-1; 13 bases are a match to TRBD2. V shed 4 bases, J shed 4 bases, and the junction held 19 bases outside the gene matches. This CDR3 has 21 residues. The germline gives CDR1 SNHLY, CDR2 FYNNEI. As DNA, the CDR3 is TGTGCCAGCAGTGTTAAGGGGGGCGCGGGACTAGCGGGATATCCTTACAATGAGCAGTTCTTC. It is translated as CASSVKGGAGLAGYPYNEQFF.

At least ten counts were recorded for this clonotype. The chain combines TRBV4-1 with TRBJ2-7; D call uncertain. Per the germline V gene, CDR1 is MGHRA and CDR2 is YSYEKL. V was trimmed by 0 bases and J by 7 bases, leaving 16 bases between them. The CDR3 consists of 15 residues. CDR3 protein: CASSQDAAGPREQYF. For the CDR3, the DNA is TGCGCCAGCAGCCAAGATGCGGCAGGTCCAAGGGAGCAGTACTTC.

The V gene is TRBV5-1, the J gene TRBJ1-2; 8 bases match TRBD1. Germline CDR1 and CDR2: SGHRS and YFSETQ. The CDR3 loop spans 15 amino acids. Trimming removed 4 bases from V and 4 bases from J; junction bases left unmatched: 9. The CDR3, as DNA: TGCGCCAGCAGCGAATCAGGGGGCGTTGGCTATGGCTACACCTTC. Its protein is CASSESGGVGYGYTF.